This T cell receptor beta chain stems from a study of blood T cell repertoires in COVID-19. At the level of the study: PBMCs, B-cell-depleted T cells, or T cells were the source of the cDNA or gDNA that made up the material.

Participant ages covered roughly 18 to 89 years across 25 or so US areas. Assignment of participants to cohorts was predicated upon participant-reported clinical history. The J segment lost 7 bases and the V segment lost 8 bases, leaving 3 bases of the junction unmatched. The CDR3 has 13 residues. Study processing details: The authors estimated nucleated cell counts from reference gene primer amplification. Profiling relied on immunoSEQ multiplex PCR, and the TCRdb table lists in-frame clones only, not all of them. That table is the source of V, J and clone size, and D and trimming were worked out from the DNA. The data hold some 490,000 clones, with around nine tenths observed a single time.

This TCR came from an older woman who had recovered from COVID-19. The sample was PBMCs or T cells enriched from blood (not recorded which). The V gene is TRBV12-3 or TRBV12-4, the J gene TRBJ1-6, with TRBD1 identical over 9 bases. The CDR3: CASRGQGNSPLHF. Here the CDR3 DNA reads TGTGCCAGCCGGGGACAGGGAAATTCACCCCTCCACTTT.